These 7 T cell receptor beta chains were all obtained from the same sample, sequenced in a study of blood T cell repertoires in COVID-19. Clones were read by immunoSEQ multiplex PCR, and TCRdb kept only the in-frame ones, dropping some. The table has about 75,000 clones, 80% to 90% seen once. Sequenced material: peripheral blood. The source of these receptors is a woman aged 45 to 65 with acute or convalescent COVID-19.

This chain links TRBV11-2 with TRBJ1-2; D is uncertain. CDR3 size: 14 residues. Deletions cut 0 bases from V and 10 bases from J, with 15 bases between. The germline gives CDR1 SGHAT, CDR2 FQNNGV. DNA of the CDR3: TGTGCCAGCAGCTTAGATCCCAGTCGCCGTGACTACACCTTC. It specifies CASSLDPSRRDYTF.

V usage is TRBV10-1 and J usage is TRBJ1-1; possibly TRBD1 for D (5 bases). Germline values: CDR1 WNHNN, CDR2 SYGVQD (reference sequence). The CDR3 extends over 17 amino acids. V was clipped by 2 bases and J by 1 base, with 17 bases between them. This CDR3 is CASSEVDNWKRNTEAFF. Written as DNA, the CDR3 is TGCGCCAGCAGTGAGGTGGACAACTGGAAGAGGAACACTGAAGCTTTCTTT.

The rearrangement joins TRBV5-8 to TRBJ1-6; 7 nucleotides line up with TRBD1. V dropped 9 bases and J dropped 5; count of bases not matched to a gene: 8. Germline loops: CDR1 SGHTS, CDR2 YDEGEE. The CDR3 extends over 14 amino acids. The CDR3 DNA reads TGTGCCATACGCGCCGGGACAGATAATTCACCCCTCCACTTT. This translates into CAIRAGTDNSPLHF.

CDR3 nucleotides: TGTGCCACTGCCGGGACAGGGACCGGGGAGCTGTTTTTT. It specifies CATAGTGTGELFF. This sequence joins TRBV10-3 and TRBJ2-2, with 9 bases aligning to TRBD1. The V gene's germline CDR1 is ENHRY and CDR2 SYGVKD. This CDR3 spans 13 amino acids. After removal of 10 bases from V and 5 bases from J, the junction contained 5 bases not matched to a gene.

The rearrangement uses TRBV5-6 and TRBJ1-2; 10 bases are shared with TRBD1. The germline gives CDR1 SGHDT, CDR2 YYEEEE. V dropped 4 bases and J dropped 8; count of bases not matched to a gene: 11. The CDR3 is made up of 15 amino acids. This chain's CDR3 is CASSPMTGGVDGYTF. CDR3 nucleotides: TGTGCCAGCAGCCCTATGACAGGGGGCGTCGACGGCTACACCTTC.

The V gene is TRBV10-3, the J gene TRBJ1-5; D unclear. The ends were cut back, 6 bases at V and 8 bases at J, with 17 bases in the middle. This CDR3 is 14 amino acids long. Germline CDR1 is ENHRY and CDR2 is SYGVKD. CDR3: CAIRAGLKGEPQHF. The CDR3 DNA reads TGTGCCATCAGAGCCGGGCTCAAGGGAGAGCCCCAGCATTTT.

This clone was found once. The chain employs TRBV2 and TRBJ2-7; weak D call: TRBD1 (5 bases). The germline gives CDR1 SNHLY, CDR2 FYNNEI. The CDR3 is made up of 13 amino acids. V was trimmed by 5 bases and J by 3 bases, leaving 11 bases between them. The CDR3 loop is CASSRQGYYEQYF. In DNA form, the CDR3 reads TGTGCCAGCAGTCGGCAGGGATACTACGAGCAGTACTTC.